These 30 T cell receptor beta chains share one sample of origin, sequenced in a study of early T cells in non-severe SARS-CoV-2 infection. TCRdb used MiXCR to reprocess the 5' RACE reads, holding one entry per CDR3 protein. The table records approximately 29,000 distinct CDR3 sequences, around 7% of them present only once. The sequenced sample was whole blood. The source is an adult who was a healthcare worker with PCR-confirmed SARS-CoV-2 infection or an uninfected control (not recorded which).

This clonotype was picked up many times. J is TRBJ2-3 and V is TRBV5-8; the D gene is possibly TRBD1 (6 bases). Trimming took 7 bases from V and 6 from J, leaving 27 bases between them. Germline V lookup: CDR1 SGHTS, CDR2 YDEGEE. This CDR3 comprises 17 residues. CDR3 residues: CASPDPFRVQRGDTQYF. Written as DNA, the CDR3 is TGTGCCAGCCCCGACCCCTTCCGGGTCCAAAGGGGGGATACGCAGTATTTT.

The chain recombines TRBV5-6 with TRBJ1-1; D not certain. Germline V gene lookup returns CDR1 SGHDT and CDR2 YYEEEE. This CDR3 contains 15 residues. Trimming pared 0 bases from V and 1 base from J, leaving 10 bases between. CDR3 loop: CASSLDHPENTEAFF. CDR3 sequence (DNA): TGTGCCAGCAGCTTGGATCACCCGGAGAACACTGAAGCTTTCTTT.

The chain combines TRBV4-3 with TRBJ2-3; D is undetermined. With 4 bases removed from V and 3 bases from J, the gap between germline ends came to 11 bases. This CDR3 is built from 14 residues. CDR1 LGHNA and CDR2 YSLEER come from the germline V gene. CDR3 bases: TGCGCCAGCAGCCGAAAGCGAGGAACAGATACGCAGTATTTT. Translation gives CASSRKRGTDTQYF.

This clonotype has ten or more counts. The chain employs TRBV28 and TRBJ2-7; the D gene is possibly TRBD1 (5 bases). The CDR3 has 14 amino acids. Germline values: CDR1 MDHEN, CDR2 SYDVKM. V dropped 10 bases and J dropped 1 base, with 17 bases sitting between them. CDR3 DNA: TGTGCCACCTCTCCAGGGTACCCATCCTACGAGCAGTACTTC. Protein product: CATSPGYPSYEQYF. The entire variable domain, with the rest obtained from reference TRBV28 and TRBJ2-7, is as follows: DVKVTQSSRYLVKRTGEKVFLECVQDMDHENMFWYRQDPGLGLRLIYFSYDVKMKEKGDIPEGYSVSREKKERFSLILESASTNQTSMYLCATSPGYPSYEQYFGPGTRLTVT.

This clonotype was observed at least ten times. The chain combines TRBV6-2 or TRBV6-3 with TRBJ2-5; 9 bases align to TRBD2. The germline V gene has CDR1 MNHEY and CDR2 SVGEGT. Unmatched junction bases numbered 1, after V lost 2 bases and J lost 0 bases. The CDR3 length is 15 residues. In nucleotides, the CDR3 is TGTGCCAGCAGTTACCGCGGGAGGGACCAAGAGACCCAGTACTTC. Amino acids: CASSYRGRDQETQYF.

This clonotype was seen at least ten times. The chain is built from TRBV20-1 and TRBJ2-7; 10 nucleotides line up with TRBD2. This CDR3 is 15 amino acids long. V was clipped by 5 bases and J by 0 bases; unmatched bases: 7. Germline assignment: CDR1 DFQATT and CDR2 SNEGSKA (reference sequence). The CDR3 reads CSAAPTSGHSYEQYF. The CDR3 DNA is TGCAGTGCTGCTCCGACTAGCGGGCACTCCTACGAGCAGTACTTC.

In its sample, this clonotype was seen many times. This chain connects TRBV20-1 to TRBJ2-3; the D gene is possibly TRBD2 (5 bases). V was pared by 8 bases and J by 5 bases, with 8 bases between. The CDR3 contains 10 residues. Germline V CDR1 and CDR2: DFQATT, SNEGSKA (reference sequence). CDR3 in amino acids: CSSGKDTQYF. The CDR3 DNA sequence: TGCAGTAGCGGCAAAGATACGCAGTATTTT.

The V call is TRBV20-1, the J call TRBJ2-1; unclear D gene. V was pared by 3 bases and J by 1 base, with 4 bases between. Per germline, CDR1 DFQATT and CDR2 SNEGSKA (reference sequence). The CDR3 is 12 amino acids. CDR3 sequence reads: CSARPSYNEQFF. The CDR3 DNA follows: TGCAGTGCTAGGCCATCCTACAATGAGCAGTTCTTC.

In its sample, this clonotype was seen many times. The DNA of the CDR3 is TGTGCCAGCAGCCAAGAGGGGTACACCGGGGAGCTGTTTTTT. Its protein is CASSQEGYTGELFF. V gene TRBV4-2 combines with J gene TRBJ2-2, with D unclear. From germline, CDR1 is LGHNA and CDR2 YNFKEQ. Trimming shortened V by 0 bases and J by 3 bases, and 5 bases separated the two germline ends. This CDR3 is built from 14 residues.

This clonotype was seen only a few times. V usage is TRBV5-8 and J usage is TRBJ1-6, with D possibly TRBD1 on 5 matching bases. The length of the CDR3 is 14 residues. The ends were cut back, 4 bases at V and 6 bases at J, with 11 bases in the middle. Per germline, CDR1 SGHTS and CDR2 YDEGEE. The CDR3 region is CASSLGQGNSPLHF. CDR3 DNA sequence: TGTGCCAGCAGCCTGGGGCAGGGTAATTCACCCCTCCACTTT. The whole variable domain, remainder taken from reference TRBV5-8 and TRBJ1-6, is EAGVTQSPTHLIKTRGQQATLRCSPISGHTSVYWYQQALGLGLQFLLWYDEGEERNRGNFPPRFSGRQFPNYSSELNVNALELEDSALYLCASSLGQGNSPLHFGNGTRLTVT.

The chain is built from TRBV11-2 and TRBJ2-3; tentative D call: TRBD2 (5 bases). Trimming left V 1 base short and J 14 bases short, with 13 bases between. The CDR3 has 12 residues. Germline assignment: CDR1 SGHAT and CDR2 FQNNGV. CDR3 sequence: CASSLAPAGPYF. The CDR3 DNA sequence: TGTGCCAGCAGCTTAGCGCCCGCGGGTCCGTATTTT.

This clonotype was observed at least ten times. The V and J genes are TRBV29-1 and TRBJ2-2; weak D call: TRBD1 (6 bases). The V gene lost 5 bases and the J gene lost 1 base, with 14 bases spanning the gap. This CDR3 is 15 amino acids long. Germline V gene lookup returns CDR1 SQVTM and CDR2 ANQGSEA. CDR3 nucleotide sequence: TGCAGCGTTATCTGGCAGGGGCAGAACACCGGGGAGCTGTTTTTT. Amino acid sequence: CSVIWQGQNTGELFF.

This clonotype was observed many times. The chain combines TRBV19 with TRBJ2-7; D uncertain. Looked up from germline, CDR1 is LNHDA and CDR2 is SQIVND (reference sequence). The CDR3 runs to 12 residues. V was cut by 3 bases and J by 7 bases, with 10 bases left in between. The CDR3 region has the DNA TGTGCCAGTAGTATGGGGTCGTGGGAGCAGTACTTC. This codes for CASSMGSWEQYF.

The genes are TRBV2 and TRBJ2-1; TRBD2 might be the D (5 bases). V was clipped by 6 bases and J by 9 bases, with 9 bases between them. CDR3 size: 11 residues. Germline lookup yields CDR1 SNHLY and CDR2 FYNNEI. The chain's CDR3 is CASSVEGEQFF. Here the CDR3 DNA reads TGTGCCAGCAGCGTTGAGGGTGAGCAGTTCTTC.

This clonotype was observed many times. The CDR3 nucleotides are TGTGCCAGCAGTCCGCGACGAGAGACCCAGTACTTC. Protein product: CASSPRRETQYF. The chain has TRBV6-2 or TRBV6-3 and TRBJ2-5, with unresolved D. The CDR3 has 12 residues. Germline loops: CDR1 MNHEY, CDR2 SVGEGT. The V end lost 5 bases, the J end lost 4 bases, and 8 bases lay between the germline ends.

The table lists this clonotype with many counts. This chain links TRBV20-1 with TRBJ1-2, with 8 bases aligning to TRBD1. CDR1 DFQATT and CDR2 SNEGSKA come from the germline V gene (reference sequence). The CDR3 covers 15 residues. Trimming took 3 bases from V and 3 from J; bases not matched to a gene: 9. CDR3 nucleotide sequence: TGCAGTGCTAGTCGCGGACAGGGCTCGGACTATGGCTACACCTTC. Its translation: CSASRGQGSDYGYTF.

This clonotype occurred many times. The V gene is TRBV10-1, the J gene TRBJ1-1; possible D gene TRBD1, 5 bases. Germline assignment: CDR1 WNHNN and CDR2 SYGVQD (reference sequence). The CDR3 runs to 13 residues. Trimming left V 6 bases short and J 0 bases short, with 8 bases between. In DNA form, the CDR3 reads TGCGCCAGCAGAGGACAAATGAACACTGAAGCTTTCTTT. Protein: CASRGQMNTEAFF.

This clonotype is medium-sized by share. The rearrangement links TRBV7-8 to TRBJ2-7, with 8 bases identical to TRBD2. The CDR3 spans 15 residues. Losses at the gene ends were 1 base for V and 2 bases for J; bases not matched to a gene: 4. Germline V gene sequence: CDR1 SGHVS, CDR2 FQNEAQ. The CDR3 region is CASSLEPGLAYEQYF. CDR3 bases: TGTGCCAGCAGCTTAGAGCCGGGACTAGCCTACGAGCAGTACTTC.

This clonotype was picked up many times. The chain recombines TRBV12-3 or TRBV12-4 with TRBJ1-5, with 10 bases lining up with TRBD1. The CDR3 covers 14 residues. V dropped 6 bases and J dropped 6; count of bases not matched to a gene: 5. The CDR3 nucleotides are TGTGCCAGCAGATGGGGACAGGGGATTCAGCCCCAGCATTTT. This codes for CASRWGQGIQPQHF.

This clonotype was observed many times. The CDR3, as DNA: TGTGCCATCAGTCCGGGGGGGACAGATACGCAGTATTTT. It specifies CAISPGGTDTQYF. This chain uses TRBV10-3 with TRBJ2-3; 8 nucleotides align to TRBD2. J lost 3 bases, V lost 5 bases, and 1 base had no gene match. The CDR3 is 13 amino acids. Germline V gene data show CDR1 as ENHRY and CDR2 as SYGVKD.

There are many counts of this clonotype. The chain combines TRBV28 with TRBJ2-7; 9 bases line up with TRBD1. Germline V gene lookup returns CDR1 MDHEN and CDR2 SYDVKM. J lost 3 bases, V lost 3 bases, and 6 bases had no gene match. There are 15 residues in the CDR3. CDR3: CASSFAGTGIYEQYF. For the CDR3, the DNA is TGTGCCAGCAGTTTCGCCGGGACAGGGATCTACGAGCAGTACTTC. The complete variable domain, with remaining parts taken from reference TRBV28 and TRBJ2-7, reads DVKVTQSSRYLVKRTGEKVFLECVQDMDHENMFWYRQDPGLGLRLIYFSYDVKMKEKGDIPEGYSVSREKKERFSLILESASTNQTSMYLCASSFAGTGIYEQYFGPGTRLTVT.

This clonotype was observed a few times. V gene TRBV11-2 combines with J gene TRBJ2-3; 13 nucleotides line up with TRBD2. CDR1 SGHAT and CDR2 FQNNGV come from the germline V gene. This CDR3 is 14 amino acids long. With 3 bases clipped from V and 7 bases from J, the junction kept 1 base outside the gene matches. CDR3 bases: TGTGCCAGCAGCTTGACTAGCGGGAGGTATACGCAGTATTTT. It specifies CASSLTSGRYTQYF.

This clonotype was recorded at least ten times. The gene calls are TRBV6-2 or TRBV6-3 and TRBJ2-3, with TRBD1 matching 8 bases. This CDR3 is built from 15 residues. Trimming took 7 bases from V and 0 from J; bases not matched to a gene: 6. Germline V gives CDR1 MNHEY, CDR2 SVGEGT. The CDR3 is CASNDRDRSTDTQYF. CDR3 DNA: TGTGCCAGCAATGACCGGGACAGGAGCACAGATACGCAGTATTTT.

This clonotype was counted ten times or more. This sequence joins TRBV11-2 and TRBJ2-1; 7 bases are shared with TRBD2. The CDR3 runs 15 residues. J lost 2 bases, V lost 8 bases, and 9 bases had no gene match. Per germline, CDR1 SGHAT and CDR2 FQNNGV. The DNA of the CDR3 is TGTGCCAGCCAAACTAGCGCCCAAACCTACAATGAGCAGTTCTTC. Translated: CASQTSAQTYNEQFF.

This clonotype was observed many times. The chain is built from TRBV7-9 and TRBJ1-1; tentatively, D is TRBD1 (5 bases). CDR1 is SEHNR, CDR2 FQNEAQ, per germline (reference sequence). Between the trimmed V and J ends, which lost 7 bases and 3 bases, there was a span of 15 bases. The CDR3 is 14 residues long. The CDR3 reads CASTQDQGYTEAFF. In DNA form, the CDR3 reads TGTGCCAGCACCCAGGACCAGGGCTACACTGAAGCTTTCTTT.

This clonotype was detected many times. The genes are TRBV7-8 and TRBJ2-1, with 7 bases matching TRBD2. V dropped 3 bases and J dropped 0; count of bases not matched to a gene: 5. The CDR3 runs 16 residues. Germline CDR1 SGHVS, CDR2 FQNEAQ. The CDR3 sequence is CASSFGGGSSYNEQFF. The CDR3 nucleotides read TGTGCCAGCAGCTTTGGGGGGGGGAGCTCCTACAATGAGCAGTTCTTC. The full variable domain, completed using reference TRBV7-8 and TRBJ2-1, is GAGVSQSPRYKVAKRGQDVALRCDPISGHVSLFWYQQALGQGPEFLTYFQNEAQLDKSGLPSDRFFAERPEGSVSTLKIQRTQQEDSAVYLCASSFGGGSSYNEQFFGPGTRLTVL.

The genes are TRBV2 and TRBJ1-1; D gene uncertain. The V gene's germline CDR1 is SNHLY and CDR2 FYNNEI. Trimming took off 6 bases at V and 4 bases at J, with 15 bases between the two ends. The CDR3 loop spans 14 amino acids. This chain's CDR3 is CASRRTRWGTEAFF. The CDR3 nucleotides read TGTGCCAGCAGACGCACTAGGTGGGGCACTGAAGCTTTCTTT.

This clonotype was detected a few times. This chain joins TRBV7-2 and TRBJ2-1, with 13 bases matching TRBD2. Per germline, CDR1 SGHTA and CDR2 FQGNSA. The length of the CDR3 is 16 residues. Trimming took 2 bases from V and 9 from J; bases not matched to a gene: 7. The CDR3 reads CASSLYGLAGEFEQFF. The CDR3 nucleotides are TGTGCCAGCAGCTTATATGGACTAGCGGGAGAGTTTGAGCAGTTCTTC. The complete variable domain, with remaining parts taken from reference TRBV7-2 and TRBJ2-1, reads GAGVSQSPSNKVTEKGKDVELRCDPISGHTALYWYRQSLGQGLEFLIYFQGNSAPDKSGLPSDRFSAERTGGSVSTLTIQRTQQEDSAVYLCASSLYGLAGEFEQFFGPGTRLTVL.

The table lists this clonotype with many counts. This rearrangement joins TRBV20-1 to TRBJ2-2, with 9 nucleotides matching TRBD2. The V gene end was trimmed by 3 bases and the J gene end by 4 bases; junction bases not matched to a gene: 6. Per the germline V gene, CDR1 is DFQATT and CDR2 is SNEGSKA (reference sequence). CDR3 size: 15 residues. The CDR3 nucleotides read TGCAGTGCTAGGCGGGAGGGGACTGTCACCGGGGAGCTGTTTTTT. Translated: CSARREGTVTGELFF.

This clonotype has ten or more counts. J is TRBJ2-4 and V is TRBV20-1; 8 positions agree with TRBD2. CDR1 is DFQATT and CDR2 is SNEGSKA in the germline V gene (reference sequence). Unmatched junction bases numbered 13, after V lost 3 bases and J lost 9 bases. The CDR3 sequence is 15 residues long. Here the CDR3 DNA reads TGCAGTGCTAGCCCCTTAATTGCGGGAGGATCCATTCAGTACTTC. Translated: CSASPLIAGGSIQYF.